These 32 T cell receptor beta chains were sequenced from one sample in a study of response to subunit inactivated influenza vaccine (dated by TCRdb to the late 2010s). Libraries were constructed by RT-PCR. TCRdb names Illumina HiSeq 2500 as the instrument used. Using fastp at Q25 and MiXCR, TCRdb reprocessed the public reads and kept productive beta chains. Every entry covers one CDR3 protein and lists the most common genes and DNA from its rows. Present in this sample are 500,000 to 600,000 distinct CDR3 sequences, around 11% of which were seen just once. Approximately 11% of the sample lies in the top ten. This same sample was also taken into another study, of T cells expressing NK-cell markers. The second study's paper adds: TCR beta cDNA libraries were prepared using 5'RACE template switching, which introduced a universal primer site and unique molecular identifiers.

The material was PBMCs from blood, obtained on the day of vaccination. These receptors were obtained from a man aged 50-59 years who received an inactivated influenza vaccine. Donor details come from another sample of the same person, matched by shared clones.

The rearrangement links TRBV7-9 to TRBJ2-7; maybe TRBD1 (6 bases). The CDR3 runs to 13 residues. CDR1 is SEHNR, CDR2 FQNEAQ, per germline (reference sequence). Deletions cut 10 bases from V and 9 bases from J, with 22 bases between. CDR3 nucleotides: TGTGCCACTTACAGGGCCGACAATTCGGGGCAGTACTTC. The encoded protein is CATYRADNSGQYF.

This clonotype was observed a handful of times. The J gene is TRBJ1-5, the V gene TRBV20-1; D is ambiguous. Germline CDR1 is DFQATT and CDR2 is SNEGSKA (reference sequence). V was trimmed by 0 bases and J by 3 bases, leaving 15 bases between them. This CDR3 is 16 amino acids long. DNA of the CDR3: TGCAGTGCTAGAGATGGGAGGGAGGGAATCAATCAGCCCCAGCATTTT. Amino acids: CSARDGREGINQPQHF.

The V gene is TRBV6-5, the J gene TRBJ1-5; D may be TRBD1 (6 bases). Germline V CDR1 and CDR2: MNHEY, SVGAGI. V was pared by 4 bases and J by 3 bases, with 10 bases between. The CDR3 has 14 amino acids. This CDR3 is CASSSDRINQPQHF. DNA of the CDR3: TGTGCCAGCAGTTCGGACAGAATCAATCAGCCCCAGCATTTT.

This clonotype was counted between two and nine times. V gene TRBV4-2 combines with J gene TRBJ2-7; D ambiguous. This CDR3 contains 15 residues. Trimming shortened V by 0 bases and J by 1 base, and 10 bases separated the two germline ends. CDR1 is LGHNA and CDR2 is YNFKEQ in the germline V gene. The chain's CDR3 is CASSQDLVRSYEQYF. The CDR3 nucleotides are TGTGCCAGCAGCCAAGATCTAGTAAGGTCCTACGAGCAGTACTTC.

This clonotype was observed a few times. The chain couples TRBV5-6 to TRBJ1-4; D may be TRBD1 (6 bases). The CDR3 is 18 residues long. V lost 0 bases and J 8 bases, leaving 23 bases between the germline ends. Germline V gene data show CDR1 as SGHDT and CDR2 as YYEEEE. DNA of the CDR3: TGTGCCAGCAGCTTGGCCCTCCCGGCAGGGGCCGGATGGGAAAAACTGTTTTTT. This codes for CASSLALPAGAGWEKLFF.

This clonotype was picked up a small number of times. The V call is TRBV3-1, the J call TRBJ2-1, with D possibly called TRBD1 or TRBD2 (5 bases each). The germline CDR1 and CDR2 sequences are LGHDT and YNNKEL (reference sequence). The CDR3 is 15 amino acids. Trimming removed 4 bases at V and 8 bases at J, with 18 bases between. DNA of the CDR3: TGTGCCAGCAGCCCCGGGGACCCTTCGCGTTATGAGCAGTTCTTC. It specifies CASSPGDPSRYEQFF.

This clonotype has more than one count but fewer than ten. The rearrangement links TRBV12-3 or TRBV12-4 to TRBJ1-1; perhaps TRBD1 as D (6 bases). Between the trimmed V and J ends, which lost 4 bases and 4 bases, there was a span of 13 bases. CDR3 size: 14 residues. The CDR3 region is CASSSHRVGTEAFF. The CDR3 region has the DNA TGTGCCAGCAGTTCACACAGGGTGGGCACTGAAGCTTTCTTT.

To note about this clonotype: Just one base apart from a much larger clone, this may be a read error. CDR3 DNA sequence: TGTGCCAGCAGTCGACAGGGTGGCAAACAGCCCCAGCATTTT. Its protein product is CASSRQGGKQPQHF. The V and J genes are TRBV27 and TRBJ1-5; 7 nucleotides line up with TRBD1. CDR1 and CDR2 (germline): MNHEY, SMNVEV (reference sequence). The CDR3 spans 14 residues.

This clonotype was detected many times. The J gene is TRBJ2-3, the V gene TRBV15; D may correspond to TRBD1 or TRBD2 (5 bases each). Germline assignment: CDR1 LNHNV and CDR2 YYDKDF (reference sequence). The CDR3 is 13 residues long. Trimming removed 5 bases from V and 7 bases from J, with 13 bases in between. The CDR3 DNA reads TGTGCCACCAGCGAGGGCAGGGCATATACGCAGTATTTT. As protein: CATSEGRAYTQYF. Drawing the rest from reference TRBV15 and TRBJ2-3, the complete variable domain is DAMVIQNPRYQVTQFGKPVTLSCSQTLNHNVMYWYQQKSSQAPKLLFHYYDKDFNNEADTPDNFQSRRPNTSFCFLDIRSPGLGDTAMYLCATSEGRAYTQYFGPGTRLTVL.

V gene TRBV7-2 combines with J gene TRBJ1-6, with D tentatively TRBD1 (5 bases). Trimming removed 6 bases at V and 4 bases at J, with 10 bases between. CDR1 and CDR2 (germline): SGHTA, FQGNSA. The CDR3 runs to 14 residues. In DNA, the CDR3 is TGTGCCAGCAGGCGGGACCTTTATAATTCACCCCTCCACTTT. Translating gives CASRRDLYNSPLHF.

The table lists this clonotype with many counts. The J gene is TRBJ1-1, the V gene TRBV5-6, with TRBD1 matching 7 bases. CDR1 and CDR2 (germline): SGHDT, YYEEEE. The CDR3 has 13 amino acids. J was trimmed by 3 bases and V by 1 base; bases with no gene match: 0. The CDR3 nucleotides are TGTGCCAGCAGCTTGACAGGGGACACTGAAGCTTTCTTT. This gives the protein CASSLTGDTEAFF.

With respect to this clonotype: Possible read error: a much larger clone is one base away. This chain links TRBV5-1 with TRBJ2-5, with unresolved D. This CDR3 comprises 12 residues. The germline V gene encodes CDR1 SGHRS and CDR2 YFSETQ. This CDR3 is CASSWNREAQYF. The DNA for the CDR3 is TGCGCCAGCAGCTGGAACAGAGAGGCCCAGTACTTC.

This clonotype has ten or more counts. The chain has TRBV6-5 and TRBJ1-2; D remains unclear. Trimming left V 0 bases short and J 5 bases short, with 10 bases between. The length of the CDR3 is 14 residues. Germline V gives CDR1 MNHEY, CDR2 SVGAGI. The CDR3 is CASSYSLLQYGYTF. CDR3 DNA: TGTGCCAGCAGTTACTCCCTCTTACAATATGGCTACACCTTC.

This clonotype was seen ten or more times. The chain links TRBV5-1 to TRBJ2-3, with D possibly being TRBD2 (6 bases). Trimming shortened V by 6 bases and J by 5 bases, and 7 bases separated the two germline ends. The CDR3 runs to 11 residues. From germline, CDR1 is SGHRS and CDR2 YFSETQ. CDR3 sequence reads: CASMGGDTQYF. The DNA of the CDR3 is TGCGCCAGCATGGGGGGAGATACGCAGTATTTT.

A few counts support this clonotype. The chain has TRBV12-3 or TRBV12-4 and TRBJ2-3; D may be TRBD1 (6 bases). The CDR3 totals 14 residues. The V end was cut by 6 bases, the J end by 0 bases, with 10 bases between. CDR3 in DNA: TGTGCCAGCAGGAGGACAGTCAGCACAGATACGCAGTATTTT. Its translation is CASRRTVSTDTQYF.

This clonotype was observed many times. This CDR3 is CASSLGTGVNQPQHF. For the CDR3, the DNA is TGCGCCAGCAGCCTGGGGACAGGGGTAAATCAGCCCCAGCATTTT. This chain joins TRBV4-3 and TRBJ1-5; the match to TRBD1 covers 10 bases. V shed 4 bases and J 4 bases; nucleotides not matched to a gene: 4. CDR1 LGHNA and CDR2 YSLEER come from the germline V gene. This CDR3 contains 15 residues.

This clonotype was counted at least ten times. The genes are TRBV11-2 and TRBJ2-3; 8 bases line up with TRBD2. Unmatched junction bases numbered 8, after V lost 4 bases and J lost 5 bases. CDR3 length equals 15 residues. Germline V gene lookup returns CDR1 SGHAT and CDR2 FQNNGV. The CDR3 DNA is TGTGCCAGCAGCTCACGGGCGGGGGGTCAAGATACGCAGTATTTT. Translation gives CASSSRAGGQDTQYF. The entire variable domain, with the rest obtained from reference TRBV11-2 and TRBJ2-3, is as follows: EAGVAQSPRYKIIEKRQSVAFWCNPISGHATLYWYQQILGQGPKLLIQFQNNGVVDDSQLPKDRFSAERLKGVDSTLKIQPAKLEDSAVYLCASSSRAGGQDTQYFGPGTRLTVL.

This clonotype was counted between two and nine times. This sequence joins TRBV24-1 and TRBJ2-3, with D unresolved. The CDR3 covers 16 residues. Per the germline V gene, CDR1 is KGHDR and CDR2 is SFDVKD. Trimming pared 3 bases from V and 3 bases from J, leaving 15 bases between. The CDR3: CATSDPRPDQTDTQYF. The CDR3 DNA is TGTGCCACCAGTGATCCCCGACCGGACCAAACAGATACGCAGTATTTT.

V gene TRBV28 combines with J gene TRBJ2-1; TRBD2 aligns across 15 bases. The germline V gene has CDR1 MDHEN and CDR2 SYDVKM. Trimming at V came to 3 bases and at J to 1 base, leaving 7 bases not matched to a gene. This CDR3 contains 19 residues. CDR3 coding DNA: TGTGCCAGCAGTTTTCTGGGACTAGCGGGGGGCAAGTCCTACAATGAGCAGTTCTTC. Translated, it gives CASSFLGLAGGKSYNEQFF. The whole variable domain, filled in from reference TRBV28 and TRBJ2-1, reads DVKVTQSSRYLVKRTGEKVFLECVQDMDHENMFWYRQDPGLGLRLIYFSYDVKMKEKGDIPEGYSVSREKKERFSLILESASTNQTSMYLCASSFLGLAGGKSYNEQFFGPGTRLTVL.

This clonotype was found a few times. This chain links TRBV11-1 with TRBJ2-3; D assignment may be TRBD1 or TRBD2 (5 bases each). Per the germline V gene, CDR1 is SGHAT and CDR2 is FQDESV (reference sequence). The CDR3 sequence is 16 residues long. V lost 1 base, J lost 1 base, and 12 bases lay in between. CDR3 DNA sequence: TGTGCCAGCAGCTTAGGTCAGGGAGAAGGCACAGATACGCAGTATTTT. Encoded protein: CASSLGQGEGTDTQYF.

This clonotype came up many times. The CDR3 DNA reads as TGTGCCAGCAGTTACGGGAGCGAGACCCAGTACTTC. Encoded protein: CASSYGSETQYF. This chain links TRBV6-6 with TRBJ2-5; the D gene is possibly TRBD2 (5 bases). The CDR3 is 12 amino acids. Germline-derived CDR1 and CDR2 are MNHNY and SVGAGI (reference sequence). V lost 2 bases to trimming and J lost 5 bases, with 6 bases between them.

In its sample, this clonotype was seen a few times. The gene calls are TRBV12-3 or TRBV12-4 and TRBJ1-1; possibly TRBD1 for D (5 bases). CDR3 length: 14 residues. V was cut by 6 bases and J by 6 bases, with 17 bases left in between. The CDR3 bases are TGTGCCAGCAGCCTCTGGGGGGAGGGTGCTGAAGCTTTCTTT. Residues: CASSLWGEGAEAFF.

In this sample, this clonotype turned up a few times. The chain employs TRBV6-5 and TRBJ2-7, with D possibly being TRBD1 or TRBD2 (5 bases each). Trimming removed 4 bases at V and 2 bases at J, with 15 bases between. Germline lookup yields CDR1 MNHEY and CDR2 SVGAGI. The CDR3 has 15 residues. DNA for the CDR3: TGTGCCAGCAGTTCCGGGACCCTGGGGGCCTACGAGCAGTACTTC. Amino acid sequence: CASSSGTLGAYEQYF.

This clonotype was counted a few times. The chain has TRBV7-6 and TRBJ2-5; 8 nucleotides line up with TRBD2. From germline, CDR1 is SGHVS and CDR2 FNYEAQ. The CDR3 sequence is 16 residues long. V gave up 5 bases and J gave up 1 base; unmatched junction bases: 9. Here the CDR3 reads CASSPVGLAVQETQYF. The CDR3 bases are TGTGCCAGCAGCCCTGTAGGACTAGCAGTCCAAGAGACCCAGTACTTC.

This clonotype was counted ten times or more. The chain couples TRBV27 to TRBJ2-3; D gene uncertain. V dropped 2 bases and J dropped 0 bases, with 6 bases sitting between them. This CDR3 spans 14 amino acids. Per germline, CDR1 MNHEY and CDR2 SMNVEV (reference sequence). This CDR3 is CASSLHPSTDTQYF. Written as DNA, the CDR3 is TGTGCCAGCAGTTTACACCCTAGCACAGATACGCAGTATTTT.

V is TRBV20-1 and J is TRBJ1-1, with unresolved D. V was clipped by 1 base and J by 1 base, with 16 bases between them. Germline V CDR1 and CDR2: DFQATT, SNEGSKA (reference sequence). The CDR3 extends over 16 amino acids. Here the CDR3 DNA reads TGCAGTGCTAGAGTCCCGGGGTCCACGACGAACACTGAAGCTTTCTTT. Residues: CSARVPGSTTNTEAFF.

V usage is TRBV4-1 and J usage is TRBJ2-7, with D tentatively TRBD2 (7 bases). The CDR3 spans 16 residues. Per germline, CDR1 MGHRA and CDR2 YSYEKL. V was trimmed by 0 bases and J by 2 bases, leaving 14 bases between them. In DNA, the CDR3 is TGCGCCAGCAGCCAAGAAGGGGGGGGGCGACCCTACGAGCAGTACTTC. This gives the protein CASSQEGGGRPYEQYF.

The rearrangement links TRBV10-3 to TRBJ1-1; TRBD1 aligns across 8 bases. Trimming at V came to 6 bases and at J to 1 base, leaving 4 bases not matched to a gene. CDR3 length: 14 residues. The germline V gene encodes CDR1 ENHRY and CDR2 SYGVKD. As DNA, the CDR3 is TGTGCCATCAGCCCACAGGGGGAGAACACTGAAGCTTTCTTT. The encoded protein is CAISPQGENTEAFF.

The CDR3 DNA follows: TGTGCCAGCAGTTTATCCACCAGCGGGGGAGTAAAGACCCAGTACTTC. This encodes CASSLSTSGGVKTQYF. This chain connects TRBV12-3 or TRBV12-4 to TRBJ2-5, with 8 bases identical to TRBD2. The trim removed 2 bases at V and 6 bases at J, leaving 11 bases unmatched. This CDR3 is built from 16 residues.

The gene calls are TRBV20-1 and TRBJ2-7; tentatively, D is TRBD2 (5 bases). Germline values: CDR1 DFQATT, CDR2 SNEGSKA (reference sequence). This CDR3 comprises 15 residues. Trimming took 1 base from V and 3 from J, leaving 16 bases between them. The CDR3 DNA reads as TGCAGTGCTAGAGGTCTAGCTCTTTCTTACTACGAGCAGTACTTC. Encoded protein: CSARGLALSYYEQYF.

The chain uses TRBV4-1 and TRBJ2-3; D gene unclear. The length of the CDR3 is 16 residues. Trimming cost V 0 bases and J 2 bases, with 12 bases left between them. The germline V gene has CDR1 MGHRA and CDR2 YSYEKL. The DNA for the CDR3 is TGCGCCAGCAGCCAAGATCCGAGACGGTACACAGATACGCAGTATTTT. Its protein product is CASSQDPRRYTDTQYF.

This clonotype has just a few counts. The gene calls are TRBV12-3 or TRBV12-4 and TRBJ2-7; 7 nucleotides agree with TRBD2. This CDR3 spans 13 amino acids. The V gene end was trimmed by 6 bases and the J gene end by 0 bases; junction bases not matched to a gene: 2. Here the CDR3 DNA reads TGTGCCAGCAGGCGGGGGAACTCCTACGAGCAGTACTTC. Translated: CASRRGNSYEQYF.